This TCR beta chain was sequenced in a study of regulatory T cells in long-lasting Graves disease. Regarding time point: persistent/refractory GD, antithyroid drugs over 5 years with positive TRAb. Following extraction of RNA from PBMCs, that RNA was used to make the TCR library. This CDR3 comprises 15 residues. The germline V gene has CDR1 MNHNS and CDR2 SASEGT. In building TCR beta libraries, iRepertoire HTBI primers were used together with Arm-PCR of CDR3 regions. Original methodology: From all samples, identification returned some 13 TRBJ and 60 to 80 TRBV segments. TCRdb re-derived calls from the multiplex PCR reads in MiXCR, one entry per CDR3 protein. The V and J calls follow TCRdb's processing rather than the paper's. The sample shows a few hundred thousand distinct CDR3 sequences, approximately 20% of them seen only once. Study findings and constraints: Lower TCR diversity characterized persistent Graves' patients relative to newly diagnosed patients. Accuracy was perhaps lowered by the small sample size. Only peripheral blood was studied, not thyroid tissue.

Comments on this clonotype: Antigen: not known. A much larger clonotype is one base distant, so this may be a read error.

The sequence was collected from a female donor with Graves disease. The source material was peripheral blood mononuclear cells (PBMCs), sampled when the disease was refractory, from a patient treated with antithyroid drugs. This chain uses TRBV6-1 with TRBJ1-6, with 9 nucleotides matching TRBD1. The CDR3 protein is CTSSDPGTGNSPLHF. The CDR3 coding sequence is TGTACCAGCAGTGACCCCGGGACAGGGAATTCACCCCTCCACTTT.